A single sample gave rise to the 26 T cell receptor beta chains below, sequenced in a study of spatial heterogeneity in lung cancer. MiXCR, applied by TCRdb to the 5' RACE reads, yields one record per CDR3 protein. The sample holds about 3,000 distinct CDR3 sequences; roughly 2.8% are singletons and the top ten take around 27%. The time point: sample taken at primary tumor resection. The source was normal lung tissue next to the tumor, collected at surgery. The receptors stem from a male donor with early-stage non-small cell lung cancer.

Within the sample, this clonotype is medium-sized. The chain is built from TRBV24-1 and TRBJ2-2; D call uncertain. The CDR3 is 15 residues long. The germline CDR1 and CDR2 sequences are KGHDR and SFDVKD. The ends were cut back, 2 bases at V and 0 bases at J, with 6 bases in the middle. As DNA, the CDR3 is TGTGCCACCAGTGATTCGGTGACGAACACCGGGGAGCTGTTTTTT. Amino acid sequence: CATSDSVTNTGELFF.

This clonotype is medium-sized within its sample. The DNA for the CDR3 is TGCGCCAGCAGCCAAGCCGGACAGAGCCGCACAGATACGCAGTATTTT. It is translated as CASSQAGQSRTDTQYF. This chain joins TRBV4-1 and TRBJ2-3; tentative D call: TRBD1 (6 bases). The CDR3 is 16 amino acids. Trimming cost V 1 base and J 1 base, with 12 bases left between them. CDR1 MGHRA and CDR2 YSYEKL come from the germline V gene.

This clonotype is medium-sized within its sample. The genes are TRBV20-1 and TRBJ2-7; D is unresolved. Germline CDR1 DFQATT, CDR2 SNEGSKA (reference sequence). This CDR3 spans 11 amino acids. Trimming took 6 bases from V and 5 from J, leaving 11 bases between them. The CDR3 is CSAMKGDEQYF. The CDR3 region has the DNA TGCAGTGCAATGAAGGGCGACGAGCAGTACTTC.

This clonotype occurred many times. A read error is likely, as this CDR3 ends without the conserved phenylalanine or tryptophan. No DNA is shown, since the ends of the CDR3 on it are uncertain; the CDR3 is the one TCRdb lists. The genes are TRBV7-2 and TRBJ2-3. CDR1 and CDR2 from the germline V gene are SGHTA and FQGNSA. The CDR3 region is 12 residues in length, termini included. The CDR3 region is CASSLEEPDTQY.

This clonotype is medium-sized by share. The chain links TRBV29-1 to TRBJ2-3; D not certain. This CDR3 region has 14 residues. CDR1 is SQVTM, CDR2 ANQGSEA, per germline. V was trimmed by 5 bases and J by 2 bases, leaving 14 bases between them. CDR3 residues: CSVHGQTLTDTQYF. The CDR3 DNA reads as TGCAGCGTTCATGGGCAGACGCTCACAGATACGCAGTATTTT.

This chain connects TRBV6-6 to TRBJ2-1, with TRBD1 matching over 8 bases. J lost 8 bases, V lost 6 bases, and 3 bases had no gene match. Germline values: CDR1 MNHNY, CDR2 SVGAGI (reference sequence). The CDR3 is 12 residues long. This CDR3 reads CASRQGGYEQFF. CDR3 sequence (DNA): TGTGCCAGCAGACAGGGGGGATATGAGCAGTTCTTC.

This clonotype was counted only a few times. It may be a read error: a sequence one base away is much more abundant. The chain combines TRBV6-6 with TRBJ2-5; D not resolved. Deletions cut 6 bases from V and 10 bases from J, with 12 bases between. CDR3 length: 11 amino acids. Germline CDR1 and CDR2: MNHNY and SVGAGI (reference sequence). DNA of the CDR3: TGTGCCAGCAGCTTGGTAGGGCTCCAGTACTTC. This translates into CASSLVGLQYF.

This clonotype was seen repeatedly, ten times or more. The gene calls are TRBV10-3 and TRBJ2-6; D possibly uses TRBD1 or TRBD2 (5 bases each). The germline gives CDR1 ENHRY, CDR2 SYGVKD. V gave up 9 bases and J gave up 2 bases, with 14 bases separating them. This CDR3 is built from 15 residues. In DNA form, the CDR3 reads TGTGCCATTGCCCTAGGGGACGCTGGGGCCAACGTCCTGACTTTC. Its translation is CAIALGDAGANVLTF.

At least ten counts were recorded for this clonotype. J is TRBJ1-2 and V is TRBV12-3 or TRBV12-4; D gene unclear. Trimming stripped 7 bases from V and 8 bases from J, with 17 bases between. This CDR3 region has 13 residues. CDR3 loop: CASTKEGLGGYTF. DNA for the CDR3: TGTGCCAGCACCAAAGAAGGATTAGGAGGCTACACCTTC.

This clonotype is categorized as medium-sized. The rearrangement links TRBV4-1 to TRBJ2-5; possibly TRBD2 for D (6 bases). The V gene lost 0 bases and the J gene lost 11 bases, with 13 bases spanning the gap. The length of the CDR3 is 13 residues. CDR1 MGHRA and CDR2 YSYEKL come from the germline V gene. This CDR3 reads CASSQDRLVLQYF. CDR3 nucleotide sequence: TGCGCCAGCAGCCAAGATAGACTAGTTTTGCAGTACTTC.

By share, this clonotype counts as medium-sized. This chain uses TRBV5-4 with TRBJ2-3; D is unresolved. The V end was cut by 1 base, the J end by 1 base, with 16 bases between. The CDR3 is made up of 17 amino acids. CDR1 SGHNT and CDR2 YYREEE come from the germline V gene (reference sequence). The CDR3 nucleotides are TGTGCCAGCAGCTTGATTATTTTACCGGCTGGCACAGATACGCAGTATTTT. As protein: CASSLIILPAGTDTQYF.

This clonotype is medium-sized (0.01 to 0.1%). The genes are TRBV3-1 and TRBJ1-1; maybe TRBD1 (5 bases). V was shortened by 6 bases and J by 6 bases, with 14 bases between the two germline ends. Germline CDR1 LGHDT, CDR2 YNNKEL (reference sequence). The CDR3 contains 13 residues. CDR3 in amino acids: CASSLEGLSEAFF. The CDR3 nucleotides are TGTGCCAGCAGTCTCGAGGGGTTATCTGAAGCTTTCTTT.

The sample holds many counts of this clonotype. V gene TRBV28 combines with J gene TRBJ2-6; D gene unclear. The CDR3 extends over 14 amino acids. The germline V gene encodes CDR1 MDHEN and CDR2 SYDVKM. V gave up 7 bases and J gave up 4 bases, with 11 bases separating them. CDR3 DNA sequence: TGTGCCAGCAAAATAACGGCCGGGGCCAACGTCCTGACTTTC. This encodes CASKITAGANVLTF.

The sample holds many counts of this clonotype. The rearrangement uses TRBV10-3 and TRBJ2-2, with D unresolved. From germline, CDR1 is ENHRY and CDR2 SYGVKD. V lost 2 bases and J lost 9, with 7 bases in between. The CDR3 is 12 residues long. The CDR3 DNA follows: TGTGCCATCAGTGAGCCCGCCCGGGAGCTGTTTTTT. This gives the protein CAISEPARELFF.

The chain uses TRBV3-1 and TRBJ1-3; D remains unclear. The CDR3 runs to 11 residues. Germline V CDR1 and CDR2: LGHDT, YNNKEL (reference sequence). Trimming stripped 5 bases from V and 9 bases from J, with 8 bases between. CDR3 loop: CASSGGGTIYF. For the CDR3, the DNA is TGTGCCAGCAGCGGAGGCGGCACCATATATTTT.

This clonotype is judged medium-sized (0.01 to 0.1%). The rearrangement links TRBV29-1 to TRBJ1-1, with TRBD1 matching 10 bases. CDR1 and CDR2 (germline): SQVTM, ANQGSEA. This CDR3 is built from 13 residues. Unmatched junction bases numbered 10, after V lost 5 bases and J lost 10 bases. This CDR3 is CSVTGTGAPGAFF. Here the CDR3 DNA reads TGCAGCGTTACCGGGACAGGGGCTCCGGGAGCTTTCTTT.

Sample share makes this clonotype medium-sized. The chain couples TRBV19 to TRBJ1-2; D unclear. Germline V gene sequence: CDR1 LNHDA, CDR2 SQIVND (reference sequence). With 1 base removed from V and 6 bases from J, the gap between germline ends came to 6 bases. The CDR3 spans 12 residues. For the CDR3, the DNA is TGTGCCAGTAGTATAGGGTTGGATGGCTACACCTTC. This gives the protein CASSIGLDGYTF.

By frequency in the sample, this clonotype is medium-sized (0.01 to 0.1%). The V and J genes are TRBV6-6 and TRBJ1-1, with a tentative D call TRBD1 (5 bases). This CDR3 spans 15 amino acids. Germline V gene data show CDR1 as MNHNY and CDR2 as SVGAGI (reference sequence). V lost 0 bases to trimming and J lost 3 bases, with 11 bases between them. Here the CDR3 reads CASSYSREVDTEAFF. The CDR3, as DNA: TGTGCCAGCAGTTACTCCAGGGAGGTTGACACTGAAGCTTTCTTT.

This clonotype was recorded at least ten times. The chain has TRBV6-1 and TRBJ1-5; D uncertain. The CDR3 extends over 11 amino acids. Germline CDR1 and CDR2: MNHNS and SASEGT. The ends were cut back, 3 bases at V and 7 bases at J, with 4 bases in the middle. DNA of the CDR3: TGTGCCAGCAGTGAGTTCCAGCCCCAGCATTTT. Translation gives CASSEFQPQHF.

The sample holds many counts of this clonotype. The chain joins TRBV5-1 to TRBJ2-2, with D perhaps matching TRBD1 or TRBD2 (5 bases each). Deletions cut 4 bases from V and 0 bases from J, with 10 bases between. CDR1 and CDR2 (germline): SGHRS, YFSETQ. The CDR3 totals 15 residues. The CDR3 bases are TGCGCCAGCAGCCGGGGCCCCCCGAACACCGGGGAGCTGTTTTTT. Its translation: CASSRGPPNTGELFF.

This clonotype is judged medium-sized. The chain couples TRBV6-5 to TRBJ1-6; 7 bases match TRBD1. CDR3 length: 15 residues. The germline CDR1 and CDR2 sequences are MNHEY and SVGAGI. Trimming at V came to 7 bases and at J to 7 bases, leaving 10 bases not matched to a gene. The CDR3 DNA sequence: TGTGCCAGCAAAACAAGCCAGGGGGGGAATTCACCCCTCCACTTT. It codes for CASKTSQGGNSPLHF.

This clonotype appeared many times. The CDR3, as DNA: TGTGCCAGCAGTTTATCGGGTCTTAATGAAAAACTGTTTTTT. The encoded protein is CASSLSGLNEKLFF. The chain uses TRBV27 and TRBJ1-4; D gene ambiguous. V lost 0 bases and J 4 bases, leaving 6 bases between the germline ends. The CDR3 covers 14 residues. CDR1 and CDR2 (germline): MNHEY, SMNVEV (reference sequence).

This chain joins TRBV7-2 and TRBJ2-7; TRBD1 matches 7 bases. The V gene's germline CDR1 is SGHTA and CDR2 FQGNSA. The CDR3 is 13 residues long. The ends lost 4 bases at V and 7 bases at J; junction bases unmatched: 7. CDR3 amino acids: CASSSDTGAEQYF. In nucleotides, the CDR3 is TGTGCCAGCAGCTCGGACACAGGGGCGGAGCAGTACTTC.

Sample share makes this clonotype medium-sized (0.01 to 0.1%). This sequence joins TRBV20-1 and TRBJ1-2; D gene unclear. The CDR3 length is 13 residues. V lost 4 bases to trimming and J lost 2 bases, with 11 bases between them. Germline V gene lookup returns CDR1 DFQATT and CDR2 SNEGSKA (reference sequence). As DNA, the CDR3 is TGCAGTGCTACCGACGAGGCAAACTATGGCTACACCTTC. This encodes CSATDEANYGYTF.

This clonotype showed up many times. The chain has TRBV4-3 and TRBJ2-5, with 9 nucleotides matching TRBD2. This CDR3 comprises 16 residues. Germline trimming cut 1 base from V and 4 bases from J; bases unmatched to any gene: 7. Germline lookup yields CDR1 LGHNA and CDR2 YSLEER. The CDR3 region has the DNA TGCGCCAGCAGCCAAGGTATTAGCGGGAGTTCAGAGACCCAGTACTTC. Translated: CASSQGISGSSETQYF.

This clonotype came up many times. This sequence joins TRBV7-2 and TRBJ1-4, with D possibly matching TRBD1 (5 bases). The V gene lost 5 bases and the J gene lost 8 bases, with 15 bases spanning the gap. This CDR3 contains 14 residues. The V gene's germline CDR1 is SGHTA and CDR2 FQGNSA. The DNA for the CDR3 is TGTGCCAGCAGCCCCTCGAGGGGAGGGGAAAAACTGTTTTTT. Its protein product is CASSPSRGGEKLFF.